The 11 T cell receptor beta chains given below trace back to one sample, sequenced in a study of control samples from healthy donors and cancer patients. Generated by immunoSEQ multiplex PCR, the TCRdb table keeps only in-frame clones and is missing some. The repertoire holds roughly 170,000 clones, with 85% to 90% as singletons. Source material: blood. Receptors originate from a woman aged 25-40 years in good health.

The CDR3 DNA is TGTGCCAGCAGTTGGACAAGGAACACTGAAGCTTTCTTT. Encoded protein: CASSWTRNTEAFF. V is TRBV27 and J is TRBJ1-1; D might be TRBD1 (5 bases). Between the trimmed V and J ends, which lost 4 bases and 1 base, there was a span of 7 bases. CDR1 is MNHEY and CDR2 is SMNVEV in the germline V gene (reference sequence). The CDR3 has 13 amino acids.

The chain links TRBV2 to TRBJ1-5, with D tentatively TRBD1 (5 bases). Germline V gives CDR1 SNHLY, CDR2 FYNNEI. This CDR3 contains 13 residues. The V and J ends lost 4 bases and 6 bases respectively, with 10 bases between them. CDR3 DNA: TGTGCCAGCAGTGTCGGGGGGGGTCAGCCCCAGCATTTT. Amino acids: CASSVGGGQPQHF.

The chain recombines TRBV28 with TRBJ1-1; D might be TRBD1 (6 bases). CDR1 and CDR2 from the germline V gene are MDHEN and SYDVKM. CDR3 length: 16 amino acids. With 9 bases removed from V and 1 base from J, the gap between germline ends came to 21 bases. CDR3 sequence: CASRSGAGESNTEAFF. CDR3 DNA: TGTGCCAGTCGAAGTGGGGCAGGGGAATCGAACACTGAAGCTTTCTTT.

The chain joins TRBV3-1 (or the pseudogene TRBV3-2) to TRBJ1-6, with D perhaps matching TRBD1 (5 bases). Germline values: CDR1 LGHDT, CDR2 YNNKEL (reference sequence). CDR3 size: 17 residues. The germline V and J ends were trimmed by 2 bases and 0 bases, with 11 bases remaining between them. This chain's CDR3 is CASSQRTRSSYNSPLHF. CDR3 sequence (DNA): TGTGCCAGCAGCCAAAGGACACGAAGCTCCTATAATTCACCCCTCCACTTT.

The chain links TRBV5-1 to TRBJ2-1; D is uncertain. The CDR3 loop spans 13 amino acids. Germline V gives CDR1 SGHRS, CDR2 YFSETQ. Trimming removed 4 bases at V and 10 bases at J, with 15 bases between. Written as DNA, the CDR3 is TGCGCCAGCAGCATACTGACGGCCGTCGAGCAGTTCTTC. Encoded protein: CASSILTAVEQFF.

The V gene is TRBV5-1, the J gene TRBJ2-2, with 9 bases matching TRBD2. Germline V gene lookup returns CDR1 SGHRS and CDR2 YFSETQ. V shed 1 base and J 5 bases; nucleotides not matched to a gene: 6. The CDR3 contains 16 residues. CDR3 region: CASSLSGTSPTGELFF. The CDR3 coding sequence is TGCGCCAGCAGCTTGTCCGGGACTAGCCCGACCGGGGAGCTGTTTTTT.

This clone was counted once. This chain joins TRBV5-1 and TRBJ1-6; no clear D gene. The CDR3 extends over 15 amino acids. Germline V gives CDR1 SGHRS, CDR2 YFSETQ. Deletions cut 0 bases from V and 7 bases from J, with 11 bases between. Here the CDR3 DNA reads TGCGCCAGCAGCTTGGACGTCCGATCCAATTCACCCCTCCACTTT. Translation: CASSLDVRSNSPLHF.

This sequence joins TRBV12-3 or TRBV12-4 and TRBJ2-7; D possibly corresponds to TRBD1 (6 bases). Trimming pared 6 bases from V and 6 bases from J, leaving 9 bases between. The CDR3 runs to 11 residues. This chain's CDR3 is CASSPGAEQYF. The CDR3, as DNA: TGTGCCAGCAGCCCAGGGGCCGAGCAGTACTTC.

The rearrangement joins TRBV6-5 to TRBJ2-1; D not resolved. Germline V lookup: CDR1 MNHEY, CDR2 SVGAGI. CDR3 size: 15 residues. Trimming took off 5 bases at V and 4 bases at J, with 15 bases between the two ends. Here the CDR3 DNA reads TGTGCCAGCAGTCGAGTGCTTACTCCTTACAATGAGCAGTTCTTC. It is translated as CASSRVLTPYNEQFF.

The chain recombines TRBV6-5 with TRBJ2-7; 8 bases fit TRBD1. V trimming: 0 bases; J trimming: 4 bases; junction bases outside the gene matches: 2. This CDR3 is 14 amino acids long. Germline values: CDR1 MNHEY, CDR2 SVGAGI. CDR3 nucleotides: TGTGCCAGCAGTTACTCAGGGACAGGTTACGAGCAGTACTTC. Protein sequence: CASSYSGTGYEQYF.

This chain links TRBV24-1 with TRBJ2-2; TRBD1 is a possible D gene (5 bases). CDR3 size: 13 residues. CDR1 is KGHDR and CDR2 is SFDVKD in the germline V gene. Trimming took off 8 bases at V and 7 bases at J, with 13 bases between the two ends. CDR3 in DNA: TGTGCCACCAAAGGGGTGGGTGACGGGGAGCTGTTTTTT. Protein product: CATKGVGDGELFF.